These 12 T cell receptor beta chains were sequenced from one sample in a study of T cells in Graves' hyperthyroidism and ophthalmopathy (dated by TCRdb to the late 2010s). The receptor library was made with multiplex PCR. These reads were obtained on an Illumina HiSeq 2000. Amplification of TCR beta CDR3 regions was carried out from RNA transcripts. The first round of RT-PCR for the TCR CDR3 was performed with the HTBI primer set and the Qiagen OneStep RT-PCR kit. TCRdb cleaned the public reads at Q25 with fastp, built clones with MiXCR and kept in-frame beta chains. Rows with one shared CDR3 protein collapse into an entry with the most common genes and DNA. The sample has around 610,000 distinct CDR3 sequences on record, around 15% of them singletons. Approximately 4.2% of the sample lies in the top ten. The source material was blood. The origin of the receptors is a woman aged 40 to 50 with Graves' ophthalmopathy.

To note about this clonotype: This could be a read error, since a much larger clone is one nucleotide away. The rearrangement links TRBV20-1 to TRBJ1-5; D remains ambiguous. Trimming shortened V by 3 bases and J by 2 bases, and 8 bases separated the two germline ends. Germline V gene data show CDR1 as DFQATT and CDR2 as SNEGSKA (reference sequence). The CDR3 runs to 13 residues. The CDR3 nucleotides read TGCAGTGCTAGTTGGCAGGGCAATCAGCCCCAGCATTTT. Protein product: CSASWQGNQPQHF.

The CDR3 loop reads CASSQTGGGYTF. The CDR3 DNA reads TGTGCCAGCAGCCAGACTGGAGGCGGCTACACCTTC. The rearrangement links TRBV3-1 to TRBJ1-2; D unresolved. The length of the CDR3 is 12 residues. Trimming took 3 bases from V and 8 from J, leaving 10 bases between them. CDR1 and CDR2 from the germline V gene are LGHDT and YNNKEL (reference sequence). The full variable domain, its missing parts supplied by reference TRBV3-1 and TRBJ1-2, is DTAVSQTPKYLVTQMGNDKSIKCEQNLGHDTMYWYKQDSKKFLKIMFSYNNKELIINETVPNRFSPKSPDKAHLNLHINSLELGDSAVYFCASSQTGGGYTFGSGTRLTVV.

This clonotype turned up a few times. The chain links TRBV19 to TRBJ1-2; D may be TRBD1 (6 bases). V was pared by 7 bases and J by 2 bases, with 11 bases between. Germline V lookup: CDR1 LNHDA, CDR2 SQIVND (reference sequence). This CDR3 is 13 amino acids long. The CDR3 DNA is TGTGCCAGTAAACTACAGGGCAACTATGGCTACACCTTC. As protein: CASKLQGNYGYTF.

This clonotype was recorded at least ten times. The chain carries TRBV5-1 and TRBJ2-2, with D possibly being TRBD2 (5 bases). Germline V gene lookup returns CDR1 SGHRS and CDR2 YFSETQ. This CDR3 is built from 16 residues. V was pared by 5 bases and J by 0 bases, with 14 bases between. CDR3 protein: CASRLMGASNTGELFF. DNA for the CDR3: TGCGCCAGCAGGTTGATGGGAGCCTCGAACACCGGGGAGCTGTTTTTT.

Notes on this clonotype: One junction end disagrees with the germline gene, perhaps due to a read error. The V gene is TRBV12-3 or TRBV12-4, the J gene TRBJ2-5; the match to TRBD2 covers 9 bases. CDR3 size: 16 residues. The CDR3 protein is CAISESGTSLQETQYF. As DNA, the CDR3 is TGTGCCATCAGTGAGAGCGGGACTAGCCTCCAAGAGACCCAGTACTTC.

The table lists this clonotype with many counts. This chain links TRBV6-1 with TRBJ2-1; a weak D match, TRBD1 (5 bases). V was pared by 4 bases and J by 4 bases, with 14 bases between. CDR1 and CDR2 from the germline V gene are MNHNS and SASEGT. The length of the CDR3 is 15 residues. This chain's CDR3 is CASSVGDWGYNEQFF. CDR3 nucleotide sequence: TGTGCCAGCAGTGTAGGGGATTGGGGTTACAATGAGCAGTTCTTC.

This clonotype has at least ten counts. Here the CDR3 reads CAGQGAGAGELFF. For the CDR3, the DNA is TGTGCCGGACAGGGGGCTGGAGCCGGGGAGCTGTTTTTT. The chain joins TRBV30 to TRBJ2-2; 11 bases agree with TRBD1. With V trimmed by 8 bases and J by 6 bases, 5 bases remained unmatched. The CDR3 spans 13 residues. Germline lookup yields CDR1 GTSNPN and CDR2 SVGIG (reference sequence).

The sample holds many counts of this clonotype. The chain joins TRBV6-1 to TRBJ2-4; 7 positions match TRBD1. Germline V gives CDR1 MNHNS, CDR2 SASEGT. V lost 5 bases and J lost 0; bases outside the gene matches: 7. This CDR3 contains 16 residues. The CDR3 sequence is CASSTGTAVAKNIQYF. CDR3 in DNA: TGTGCCAGCAGTACCGGGACAGCCGTAGCCAAAAACATTCAGTACTTC.

The chain couples TRBV11-2 to TRBJ2-2; 11 nucleotides agree with TRBD1. CDR3 size: 16 residues. After removal of 2 bases from V and 5 bases from J, the junction contained 4 bases not matched to a gene. Germline V gives CDR1 SGHAT, CDR2 FQNNGV. CDR3 protein: CASSLLGTGGTGELFF. CDR3 DNA sequence: TGTGCCAGCAGCTTATTGGGGACAGGGGGAACCGGGGAGCTGTTTTTT.

This clonotype was detected many times. The chain couples TRBV5-1 to TRBJ2-7; a possible D gene is TRBD1 (6 bases). This CDR3 comprises 14 residues. CDR1 is SGHRS and CDR2 is YFSETQ in the germline V gene. V was trimmed by 0 bases and J by 6 bases, leaving 13 bases between them. CDR3: CASSLGQVNVEQYF. In DNA, the CDR3 is TGCGCCAGCAGCTTGGGACAGGTCAACGTCGAGCAGTACTTC.

This clonotype occurred many times. This sequence joins TRBV2 and TRBJ1-1, with D maybe TRBD1 (6 bases). The ends were cut back, 7 bases at V and 3 bases at J, with 21 bases in the middle. The CDR3 loop spans 16 amino acids. Germline assignment: CDR1 SNHLY and CDR2 FYNNEI. The CDR3 is CASNMGGRGVDTEAFF. The CDR3 DNA reads as TGTGCCAGCAATATGGGGGGGCGCGGAGTGGACACTGAAGCTTTCTTT.

This clonotype was found many times. The chain joins TRBV30 to TRBJ1-5, with unresolved D. Germline CDR1 GTSNPN, CDR2 SVGIG (reference sequence). This CDR3 has 15 residues. V lost 0 bases to trimming and J lost 3 bases, with 12 bases between them. In DNA form, the CDR3 reads TGTGCCTGGAGTGTACGAAGACGGAACAATCAGCCCCAGCATTTT. Its translation: CAWSVRRRNNQPQHF.